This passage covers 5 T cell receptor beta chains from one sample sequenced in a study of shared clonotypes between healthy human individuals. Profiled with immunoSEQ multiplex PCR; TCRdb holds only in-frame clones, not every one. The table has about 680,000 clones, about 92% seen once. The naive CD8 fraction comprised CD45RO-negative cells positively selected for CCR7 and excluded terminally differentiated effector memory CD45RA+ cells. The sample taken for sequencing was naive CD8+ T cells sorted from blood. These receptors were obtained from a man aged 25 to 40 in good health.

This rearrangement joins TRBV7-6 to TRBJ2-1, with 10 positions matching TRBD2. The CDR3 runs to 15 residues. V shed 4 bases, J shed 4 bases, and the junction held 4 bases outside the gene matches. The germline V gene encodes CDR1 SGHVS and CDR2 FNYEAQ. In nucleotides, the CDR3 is TGTGCCAGCAGCTATGGGACTAGCGCGTACAATGAGCAGTTCTTC. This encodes CASSYGTSAYNEQFF.

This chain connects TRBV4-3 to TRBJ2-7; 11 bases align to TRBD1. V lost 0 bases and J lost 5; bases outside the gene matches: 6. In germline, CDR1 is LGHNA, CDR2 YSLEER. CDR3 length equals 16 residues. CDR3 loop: CASSQDRGQGVHEQYF. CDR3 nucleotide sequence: TGCGCCAGCAGCCAAGATAGGGGACAGGGGGTCCACGAGCAGTACTTC.

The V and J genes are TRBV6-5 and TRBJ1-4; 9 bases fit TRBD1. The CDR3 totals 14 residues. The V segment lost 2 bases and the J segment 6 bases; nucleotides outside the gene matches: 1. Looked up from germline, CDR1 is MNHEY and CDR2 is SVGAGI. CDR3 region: CASSYRDRDEKLFF. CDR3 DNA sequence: TGTGCCAGCAGTTACCGGGACAGGGATGAAAAACTGTTTTTT.

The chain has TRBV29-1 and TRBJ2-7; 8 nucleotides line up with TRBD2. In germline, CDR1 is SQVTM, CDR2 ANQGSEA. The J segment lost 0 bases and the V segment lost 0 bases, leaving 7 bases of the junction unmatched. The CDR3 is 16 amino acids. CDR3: CSVEDPASGPSYEQYF. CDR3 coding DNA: TGCAGCGTTGAAGATCCCGCTAGCGGGCCCTCCTACGAGCAGTACTTC.

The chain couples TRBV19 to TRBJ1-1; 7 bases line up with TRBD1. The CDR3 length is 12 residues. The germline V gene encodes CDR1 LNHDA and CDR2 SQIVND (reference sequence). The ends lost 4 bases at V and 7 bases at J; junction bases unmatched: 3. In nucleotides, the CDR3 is TGTGCCAGTAGTAGCTACAGGGGTGAAGCTTTCTTT. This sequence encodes CASSSYRGEAFF.